The entry that follows covers one TCR beta chain sequence. The sample comes from a study of radiotherapy plus CTLA-4 blockade in lung cancer. The germline gives CDR1 WNHNN, CDR2 SYGVQD (reference sequence). The CDR3 totals 16 residues. The V gene end was trimmed by 2 bases and the J gene end by 4 bases; junction bases not matched to a gene: 6. Only in-frame clones appear in the TCRdb table, and some are missing; sequencing was by immunoSEQ multiplex PCR. The data hold about 15,000 clones, with approximately 75% observed a single time. The chain links TRBV10-1 to TRBJ1-3; 9 bases are a match to TRBD1. The source was peripheral blood, collected from a patient treated with radiotherapy plus ipilimumab. This TCR was sampled from a human donor with non-small cell lung cancer whose response to radiotherapy plus ipilimumab could not be evaluated. The CDR3 nucleotides read TGCGCCAGCAGTGAGGTCGGGACAGGGAACGGAAACACCATATATTTT. Protein: CASSEVGTGNGNTIYF.